Below, 2 T cell receptor beta chains from the same sample are listed, as sequenced in a study of OX40 agonist ivuxolimab in advanced cancers. Receptor amplification or capture employed the immunoSEQ multiplex PCR assay. The table comes from immuneACCESS by way of TCRdb, which keeps in-frame sequences with V and J called. Part of the clones is missing from these tables; in studies checked, under half for an unresolved V gene and the rest for unknown reasons. In this sample the table shows under 150,000 clones, about 92% of which occur a single time. The leading ten clones occupy more than 1% of the sample. Sequencing was performed on CD4+ or CD8+ T cells sorted from blood, taken in a trial of the OX40 agonist ivuxolimab. These receptor sequences come from an adult with an advanced solid tumor such as melanoma, head and neck, liver or kidney cancer.

The chain combines TRBV7-2 with TRBJ2-3; TRBD2 agrees at 8 bases. Looked up from germline, CDR1 is SGHTA and CDR2 is FQGNSA. With V trimmed by 5 bases and J by 4 bases, 5 bases remained unmatched. The CDR3 consists of 14 residues. The CDR3: CASSRGGFSDTQYF. CDR3 nucleotides: TGTGCCAGCAGCCGCGGGGGGTTCTCAGATACGCAGTATTTT.

V gene TRBV25-1 combines with J gene TRBJ2-7; perhaps TRBD1 as D (6 bases). The CDR3 sequence is 11 residues long. Trimming removed 8 bases at V and 7 bases at J, with 12 bases between. Germline CDR1 reads MGHDK; CDR2 reads SYGVNS. The CDR3 here is CASVDTGEQYF. DNA of the CDR3: TGTGCCAGCGTTGACACAGGGGAGCAGTACTTC.